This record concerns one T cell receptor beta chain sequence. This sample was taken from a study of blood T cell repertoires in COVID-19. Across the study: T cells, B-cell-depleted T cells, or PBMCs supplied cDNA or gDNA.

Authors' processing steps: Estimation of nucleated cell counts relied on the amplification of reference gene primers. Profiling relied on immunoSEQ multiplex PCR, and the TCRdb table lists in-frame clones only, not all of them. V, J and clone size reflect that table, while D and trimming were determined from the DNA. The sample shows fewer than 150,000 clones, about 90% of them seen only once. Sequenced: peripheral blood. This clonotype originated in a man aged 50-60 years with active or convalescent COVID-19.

The CDR3 coding sequence is TGTGCCAGCAGCGTAGGGCGACAGGGGACCTCCTCTGGGGCCAACGTCCTGACTTTC. Translation gives CASSVGRQGTSSGANVLTF. The chain is built from TRBV9 and TRBJ2-6; TRBD1 agrees at 8 bases. The ends lost 0 bases at V and 0 bases at J; junction bases unmatched: 8. Germline CDR1 SGDLS, CDR2 YYNGEE. CDR3 length: 19 amino acids.